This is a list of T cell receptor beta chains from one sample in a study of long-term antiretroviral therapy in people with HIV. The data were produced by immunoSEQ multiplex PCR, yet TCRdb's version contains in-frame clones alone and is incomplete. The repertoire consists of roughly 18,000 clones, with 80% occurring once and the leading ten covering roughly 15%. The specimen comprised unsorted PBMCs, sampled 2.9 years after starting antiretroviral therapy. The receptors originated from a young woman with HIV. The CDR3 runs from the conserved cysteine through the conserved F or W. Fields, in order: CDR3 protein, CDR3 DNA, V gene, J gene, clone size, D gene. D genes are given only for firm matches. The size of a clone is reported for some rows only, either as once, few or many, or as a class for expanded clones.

CASSQGNQRGTQYF	TGCGCCAGCAGCCAAGGGAATCAGAGGGGTACGCAGTATTTT	TRBV4-1	TRBJ2-3	NA	NA
CASGQAGGFNTGELFF	TGTGCTAGTGGTCAAGCGGGGGGCTTTAACACCGGGGAGCTGTTTTTT	TRBV12-5	TRBJ2-2	NA	TRBD2
CAIKTGTLNGYTF	TGTGCCATCAAGACCGGCACGCTTAATGGCTACACCTTC	TRBV28	TRBJ1-2	once	NA
CASSRSTDTQYF	TGTGCCAGCAGCCGTAGCACAGATACGCAGTATTTT	TRBV7-6	TRBJ2-3	medium-sized	NA
CASSLAQVSPLHF	TGCGCCAGCAGCTTGGCCCAGGTGTCACCCCTCCACTTT	TRBV5-1	TRBJ1-6	NA	NA
CASSLSGQRNSPLHF	TGTGCCAGCAGCCTGTCGGGACAGCGTAATTCACCCCTCCACTTT	TRBV5-8	TRBJ1-6	NA	TRBD1
CASSQGARQNTGELFF	TGTGCCAGCAGCCAAGGCGCGCGTCAGAACACCGGGGAGCTGTTTTTT	TRBV4-2	TRBJ2-2	NA	NA
CASSSDRGHTEAFF	TGTGCCAGCAGCTCGGACAGGGGGCACACTGAAGCTTTCTTT	TRBV5-5	TRBJ1-1	few	TRBD1
CASSEQKAGEAFF	TGTGCCAGCAGTGAACAAAAGGCAGGGGAAGCTTTCTTT	TRBV2	TRBJ1-1	NA	NA
CASSQVTSGYNEQFF	TGTGCCAGCAGCCAAGTGACTAGCGGATACAATGAGCAGTTCTTC	TRBV4-2	TRBJ2-1	NA	TRBD2
CASSPRRSIAGANVLTF	TGTGCCAGTAGTCCCCGCAGGAGTATTGCTGGGGCCAACGTCCTGACTTTC	TRBV19	TRBJ2-6	once	NA
CASSVKSEGRDESSEQFF	TGTGCCAGCAGCGTAAAATCGGAGGGGCGGGACGAAAGCAGTGAGCAGTTCTTC	TRBV9	TRBJ2-1	once	NA
CASSYTGGGETQYF	TGTGCCAGCAGCTACACCGGGGGTGGGGAGACCCAGTACTTC	TRBV7-6	TRBJ2-5	NA	NA
CATSFPLVTQYF	TGTGCCACCAGCTTCCCCTTAGTGACCCAGTACTTC	TRBV15	TRBJ2-5	NA	NA
CASSLDGGNTGELFF	TGTGCCAGCAGCTTAGACGGGGGTAACACCGGGGAGCTGTTTTTT	TRBV11-1	TRBJ2-2	once	NA
CASSVTGTGWTFF	TGTGCCAGCAGTGTCACCGGGACAGGGTGGACTTTCTTT	TRBV6-1	TRBJ1-1	NA	TRBD1
CASSLGRGSTDTQYF	TGTGCCAGCAGCTTGGGTCGGGGAAGCACAGATACGCAGTATTTT	TRBV5-4	TRBJ2-3	NA	NA
CASILEGGVTDTQYF	TGTGCCAGCATCCTCGAGGGAGGGGTGACAGATACGCAGTATTTT	TRBV6-1	TRBJ2-3	NA	TRBD2
CASSLPTSYNEQFF	TGTGCCAGCAGCTTACCTACCTCCTACAATGAGCAGTTCTTC	TRBV7-8	TRBJ2-1	few	NA
CAWRFSSAEAFF	TGTGCCTGGAGGTTTAGCTCTGCTGAAGCTTTCTTT	TRBV30	TRBJ1-1	NA	NA
CASSPTATGGYTF	TGTGCCAGCAGTCCTACTGCGACGGGCGGCTACACCTTC	TRBV27	TRBJ1-2	NA	NA
CASSHPGDRTGASGNTIYF	TGTGCCAGCAGCCACCCGGGAGACAGGACCGGAGCCTCTGGAAACACCATATATTTT	TRBV14	TRBJ1-3	NA	NA
CASSMRGGLPGELFF	TGTGCCAGTAGTATGAGGGGGGGACTCCCGGGGGAGCTGTTTTTT	TRBV19	TRBJ2-2	NA	NA
CASSQVINLEGTGELFF	TGTGCCAGCAGCCAAGTAATTAACCTAGAAGGCACCGGGGAGCTGTTTTTT	TRBV4-2	TRBJ2-2	NA	NA
CASSFGSGGARETQYF	TGTGCCAGCAGCTTTGGTAGCGGGGGGGCAAGAGAGACCCAGTACTTC	TRBV11-2	TRBJ2-5	once	TRBD2
CASSSTNLAEKYF	TGTGCCAGCAGCTCGACCAATCTAGCGGAGAAGTATTTT	TRBV11-2	TRBJ2-3	few	TRBD2
CAWSVRGGGTRGYTF	TGTGCCTGGAGTGTACGGGGAGGGGGAACTCGAGGCTACACCTTC	TRBV30	TRBJ1-2	few	NA
CASSRWGGSYNEQFF	TGTGCCAGCAGCCGCTGGGGCGGCTCCTACAATGAGCAGTTCTTC	TRBV14	TRBJ2-1	once	NA
CASDSYPGANVLTF	TGTGCCAGCGACAGCTACCCTGGGGCCAACGTCCTGACTTTC	TRBV2	TRBJ2-6	NA	NA
CSVRQDSGNTIYF	TGCAGCGTCAGACAGGACTCTGGAAACACCATATATTTT	TRBV29-1	TRBJ1-3	NA	NA
CASRDSRNSPLHF	TGTGCCAGCAGGGACAGCCGTAATTCACCCCTCCACTTT	TRBV2	TRBJ1-6	NA	NA
CASSLSGFGESQYF	TGTGCCAGCAGTTTATCCGGATTTGGGGAGTCCCAGTACTTC	TRBV27	TRBJ2-5	NA	NA